The 18 T cell receptor beta chains in this list originate from one sample, sequenced in a study of blood T cells in healthy people across ages. The use of a sample-barcoded 5' primer and a J-beta primer mix characterized a second PCR of roughly 6 to 11 cycles. TCRdb re-called the 5' RACE reads through MiXCR, storing one row per CDR3 protein. Here the sample spans 450,000 to 650,000 distinct CDR3 sequences, 24% being singletons. The data were also submitted as part of a second study, on T cells of mothers and their children.

Sequenced: blood. These receptors all come from a boy between 5 and 17 years old in good health.

The chain uses TRBV6-5 and TRBJ1-5; D not certain. Trimming pared 2 bases from V and 2 bases from J, leaving 13 bases between. Germline V lookup: CDR1 MNHEY, CDR2 SVGAGI. CDR3 length: 16 amino acids. Written as DNA, the CDR3 is TGTGCCAGCAGTTACAGACCGGGGATTGGCAATCAGCCCCAGCATTTT. Encoded protein: CASSYRPGIGNQPQHF.

The chain uses TRBV28 and TRBJ2-7; possibly TRBD1 for D (6 bases). V was cut by 6 bases and J by 1 base, with 16 bases left in between. CDR3 length equals 15 residues. From germline, CDR1 is MDHEN and CDR2 SYDVKM. CDR3: CASRTKTGPSYEQYF. The CDR3 nucleotides are TGTGCCAGCAGGACAAAGACAGGACCTTCCTACGAGCAGTACTTC.

This chain uses TRBV3-1 with TRBJ2-7, with 9 bases fitting TRBD2. There are 15 residues in the CDR3. Trimming took 3 bases from V and 4 from J; bases not matched to a gene: 7. Germline-derived CDR1 and CDR2 are LGHDT and YNNKEL (reference sequence). The CDR3 spells CASSHRLADYYEQYF. The CDR3 bases are TGTGCCAGCAGCCACAGACTAGCGGATTATTACGAGCAGTACTTC.

This clonotype was counted a few times. The V and J genes are TRBV20-1 and TRBJ2-7, with a possible D match to TRBD1 (7 bases). This CDR3 region has 17 residues. Per germline, CDR1 DFQATT and CDR2 SNEGSKA (reference sequence). Trimming took 0 bases from V and 9 from J, leaving 27 bases between them. The CDR3 DNA reads TGCAGTGCTAGAGATGGGGGGAGAGGGGGCGACGTTACGGGGCAGTACTTC. Translated, it gives CSARDGGRGGDVTGQYF.

The V and J genes are TRBV10-3 and TRBJ2-5; either TRBD1 or TRBD2 may fit D (5 bases each). The germline gives CDR1 ENHRY, CDR2 SYGVKD. The CDR3 length is 17 residues. Deletions cut 3 bases from V and 5 bases from J, with 22 bases between. The CDR3 nucleotides read TGTGCCATCAGTGACTATTTGGGCAGGGAGTCCACGGAGACCCAGTACTTC. Translating gives CAISDYLGRESTETQYF.

The gene calls are TRBV5-5 and TRBJ1-6; D perhaps matches TRBD1 (5 bases). This CDR3 is built from 17 residues. Germline loops: CDR1 SGHKS, CDR2 YYEKEE (reference sequence). V lost 2 bases and J 0 bases, leaving 12 bases between the germline ends. The CDR3 here is CASSFAGSGSYNSPLHF. In DNA form, the CDR3 reads TGTGCCAGCAGCTTTGCAGGGTCAGGCTCCTATAATTCACCCCTCCACTTT.

Only a few counts were recorded for this clonotype. The CDR3 sequence is CASSYADTQYF. The CDR3 DNA sequence: TGTGCCAGCAGTTACGCAGATACGCAGTATTTT. The rearrangement joins TRBV27 to TRBJ2-3; D gene ambiguous. V lost 4 bases to trimming and J lost 4 bases, with 3 bases between them. Per the germline V gene, CDR1 is MNHEY and CDR2 is SMNVEV (reference sequence). The CDR3 runs to 11 residues.

This clonotype was seen only a few times. The chain combines TRBV7-9 with TRBJ2-5; no reliable D call. The J call is in doubt because the DNA end fits TRBJ2-7 better. Germline CDR1 is SEHNR and CDR2 is FQNEAQ (reference sequence). The CDR3 runs 13 residues. CDR3 bases: TGTGCCAGCAGCCCCCTCGCGGCTTACGAGCAGTACTTC. Translated, it gives CASSPLAAYEQYF.

This clonotype was seen many times. This sequence joins TRBV4-3 and TRBJ2-5; tentative D call: TRBD1 (6 bases). Germline V lookup: CDR1 LGHNA, CDR2 YSLEER. Deletions cut 1 base from V and 0 bases from J, with 12 bases between. The CDR3 contains 16 residues. The CDR3 DNA reads TGCGCCAGCAGCCAAGGAGGGGGAGAGTACCAAGAGACCCAGTACTTC. Its protein is CASSQGGGEYQETQYF.

This rearrangement joins TRBV10-3 to TRBJ2-2, with no clear D. The CDR3 sequence is 14 residues long. The ends were cut back, 3 bases at V and 6 bases at J, with 11 bases in the middle. Germline V gene sequence: CDR1 ENHRY, CDR2 SYGVKD. The CDR3 loop is CAISETGNPGELFF. The DNA of the CDR3 is TGTGCCATCAGTGAAACCGGTAACCCCGGGGAGCTGTTTTTT.

This clonotype has just a few counts. V is TRBV9 and J is TRBJ2-3; 7 bases match TRBD2. The CDR3 is 15 amino acids. The germline CDR1 and CDR2 sequences are SGDLS and YYNGEE. V lost 1 base, J lost 6 bases, and 8 bases stayed unmatched. Written as DNA, the CDR3 is TGTGCCAGCAGCGTACTAGCGGACCCACCGGATACGCAGTATTTT. It codes for CASSVLADPPDTQYF.

J is TRBJ2-1 and V is TRBV6-5; D is unresolved. The germline CDR1 and CDR2 sequences are MNHEY and SVGAGI. The CDR3 length is 15 residues. V was trimmed by 2 bases and J by 9 bases, leaving 17 bases between them. The CDR3 loop reads CASSYPPGPEAEQFF. In DNA, the CDR3 is TGTGCCAGCAGTTACCCACCGGGTCCCGAGGCTGAGCAGTTCTTC.

The chain has TRBV5-1 and TRBJ2-7; D tentatively reads TRBD1 or TRBD2 (6 bases each). CDR3 size: 16 residues. Deletions cut 4 bases from V and 0 bases from J, with 17 bases between. From germline, CDR1 is SGHRS and CDR2 YFSETQ. The CDR3 is CASSGFGGPSSYEQYF. CDR3 DNA: TGCGCCAGCAGCGGGTTCGGGGGCCCTAGCTCCTACGAGCAGTACTTC.

The chain uses TRBV7-9 and TRBJ2-5; 11 positions match TRBD2. V dropped 10 bases and J dropped 5; count of bases not matched to a gene: 12. The CDR3 is made up of 15 amino acids. The germline V gene encodes CDR1 SEHNR and CDR2 FQNEAQ (reference sequence). CDR3 sequence: CATGDRLAGPETQYF. The CDR3 coding sequence is TGTGCCACAGGTGACAGACTAGCGGGACCGGAGACCCAGTACTTC.

In its sample, this clonotype was seen a few times. The rearrangement links TRBV25-1 to TRBJ1-5; 7 positions match TRBD1. V gave up 8 bases and J gave up 5 bases; unmatched junction bases: 3. This CDR3 is 12 amino acids long. CDR1 is MGHDK and CDR2 is SYGVNS in the germline V gene. The CDR3 DNA reads as TGTGCCAGCCAACAGGGGTATCAGCCCCAGCATTTT. It translates to CASQQGYQPQHF.

This clonotype has only a few counts. The CDR3 coding sequence is TGTGCCAGCAGCCAAGGGGGGGGTCAAACTGAAGCTTTCTTT. Protein product: CASSQGGGQTEAFF. V is TRBV3-1 and J is TRBJ1-1; D might be TRBD1 (5 bases). The germline gives CDR1 LGHDT, CDR2 YNNKEL (reference sequence). V was shortened by 1 base and J by 5 bases, with 11 bases between the two germline ends. This CDR3 region has 14 residues.

This chain connects TRBV7-9 to TRBJ2-5, with 7 bases that match TRBD1. The J call may be wrong; the DNA end is better matched by TRBJ2-7. Germline-derived CDR1 and CDR2 are SEHNR and FQNEAQ (reference sequence). CDR3 length equals 14 residues. CDR3 nucleotides: TGTGCCAGCAGAGATACTGACAGGGAATACGAGCAGTACTTC. Protein sequence: CASRDTDREYEQYF.

The chain couples TRBV7-9 to TRBJ2-7, with TRBD2 as a possible D gene (5 bases). V lost 3 bases, J lost 6 bases, and 15 bases lay in between. This CDR3 has 14 amino acids. Germline CDR1 is SEHNR and CDR2 is FQNEAQ (reference sequence). The CDR3 nucleotides read TGTGCCAGCAGCTTGAGCGGTCCCAAGGGCGAGCAGTACTTC. Encoded protein: CASSLSGPKGEQYF.